The rows below give T cell receptor beta chains drawn from one sample of a study of cytomegalovirus exposure and HLA in healthy donors. The repertoire was sequenced with immunoSEQ multiplex PCR; TCRdb's copy has only in-frame clones and lacks some. The sample records around 86,000 clones, around 8% being singletons. Sequencing was performed on PBMCs. The receptors were gathered from a man aged 45-60 years in good health and CMV-seronegative. Each CDR3 is given with its conserved first and last residue. D genes are given only for firm matches. Expanded clones are given a class, and other clones once, few, many or no size at all.

- | TRBJ1-2 | TRBV28 | few | TGTGCCAGCAGTAGAGAACAGGGTGTCTATGGCTACACCTTC | CASSREQGVYGYTF
TRBD1 | TRBJ1-2 | TRBV7-2 | - | TGTGCCAGCAGCTTAGCGAGGGGACAGGGTAACTATGGCTACACCTTC | CASSLARGQGNYGYTF
TRBD2 | TRBJ2-5 | TRBV10-3 | - | TGTGCCATCAGTGCTTCGCGGGAGTTGGAAGAGACCCAGTACTTC | CAISASRELEETQYF
- | TRBJ1-3 | TRBV6-6 | - | TGTGCCAGCAGTTACTCGAAAGACAACCCTGGAAACACCATATATTTT | CASSYSKDNPGNTIYF
- | TRBJ1-1 | TRBV6-5 | - | TGTGCCAGCAGGGGTGTCAGGAAGGATAAAGCTTTCTTT | CASRGVRKDKAFF
- | TRBJ2-5 | TRBV5-1 | - | TGCGCCAGCAGGAGCCTCGGGGTCCAAGAGACCCAGTACTTC | CASRSLGVQETQYF
- | TRBJ1-2 | TRBV7-8 | - | TGTGCCAGCAGCTTAGAGAGGGGGAACCCTTTTACAGAAGGCTACACCTTC | CASSLERGNPFTEGYTF
TRBD1 | TRBJ1-1 | TRBV28 | - | TGTGCCAGCACCCTACAGGGGAGGACTGAAGCTTTCTTT | CASTLQGRTEAFF
TRBD2 | TRBJ2-4 | TRBV28 | few | TGTGCCAGCAGTCCAGCGGGAATATTAAACATTCAGTACTTC | CASSPAGILNIQYF
TRBD2 | TRBJ2-1 | TRBV10-3 | - | TGTGCCATCAGTGTCGGGACTAGCGGGGGGACGAGCTCCTACAATGAGCAGTTCTTC | CAISVGTSGGTSSYNEQFF
TRBD1 | TRBJ2-6 | TRBV19 | - | TGTGCCAGTAGTATAACTGCAGGGGGCCTCGGTGGGGCCAACGTCCTGACTTTC | CASSITAGGLGGANVLTF
- | TRBJ2-3 | TRBV2 | few | TGTGCCAGCAGTGACCAGCGCAGCTACACAGATACGCAGTATTTT | CASSDQRSYTDTQYF
TRBD2 | TRBJ2-1 | TRBV7-9 | few | TGTGCCAGCAGCCCGCTGGGACTAGCGGGAGGGCGTTGGAGCGATGAGCAGTTCTTC | CASSPLGLAGGRWSDEQFF
TRBD1 | TRBJ1-5 | TRBV7-2 | - | TGTGCCAGCAGCTCGGGACAGGGTCATCAGCCCCAGCATTTT | CASSSGQGHQPQHF
TRBD2 | TRBJ2-7 | TRBV6-5 | few | TGTGCCAGCAGTTACTCGGCGGGAGATTCCTACGAGCAGTACTTC | CASSYSAGDSYEQYF
- | TRBJ1-5 | TRBV5-1 | few | TGCGCCAGCAGCGCAGGGGACAATCAGCCCCAGCATTTT | CASSAGDNQPQHF
TRBD1 | TRBJ1-2 | TRBV28 | few | TGTGCCAGCAGTCCGGGACAGGACTATGGCTACACCTTC | CASSPGQDYGYTF
- | TRBJ1-1 | TRBV28 | few | TGTGCCAGCAGTTCTCAGGCTATAACTGAAGCTTTCTTT | CASSSQAITEAFF
- | TRBJ1-2 | TRBV29-1 | - | TGCAGCGTCGCTCAAGAGGGCTACACCTTC | CSVAQEGYTF
- | TRBJ1-4 | TRBV5-1 | - | TGCGCCAGCAGCTTACAAGGGGTGGACGAAAAACTGTTTTTT | CASSLQGVDEKLFF
- | TRBJ2-1 | TRBV28 | - | TGTGCCAGCAGCCCCCCCAGGCGGGCCAATGAGCAGTTCTTC | CASSPPRRANEQFF
TRBD1 | TRBJ2-1 | TRBV5-1 | - | TGCGCCAGCACCCCCCGTCCGGGACAGGGGGCCAATGAGCAGTTCTTC | CASTPRPGQGANEQFF
- | TRBJ2-3 | TRBV6-5 | few | TGTGCCAGCAGTTACTCGGGCAGGACGCAGTATTTT | CASSYSGRTQYF
TRBD2 | TRBJ2-2 | TRBV7-2 | - | TGTGCCAGCAGCTTCTGGACTAGCAACACCGGGGAGCTGTTTTTT | CASSFWTSNTGELFF
TRBD2 | TRBJ2-2 | TRBV5-1 | - | TGCGCCAGCAGCTTAGCGGGGGCGAACACCGGGGAGCTGTTTTTT | CASSLAGANTGELFF
- | TRBJ2-3 | TRBV11-2 | few | TGTGCCAGCAGCCGTAGCGGACTCGGGGGCACAGATACGCAGTATTTT | CASSRSGLGGTDTQYF
TRBD2 | TRBJ2-7 | TRBV4-3 | - | TGCGCCAGCAGCCAAATAGCGGGGGGCTACTACGAGCAGTACTTC | CASSQIAGGYYEQYF
- | TRBJ2-3 | TRBV4-2 | few | TGTGCCAGCAGCCAAGATCAGCGCGGGATAAGCACAGATACGCAGTATTTT | CASSQDQRGISTDTQYF
- | TRBJ1-2 | TRBV9 | - | TGTGCCAGCAGCGTAGACGGGAATGGCTACACCTTC | CASSVDGNGYTF
TRBD2 | TRBJ2-1 | TRBV27 | few | TGTGCCACCAAGCGGGAGAGAAACCGAAAATACAATGAGCAGTTCTTC | CATKRERNRKYNEQFF